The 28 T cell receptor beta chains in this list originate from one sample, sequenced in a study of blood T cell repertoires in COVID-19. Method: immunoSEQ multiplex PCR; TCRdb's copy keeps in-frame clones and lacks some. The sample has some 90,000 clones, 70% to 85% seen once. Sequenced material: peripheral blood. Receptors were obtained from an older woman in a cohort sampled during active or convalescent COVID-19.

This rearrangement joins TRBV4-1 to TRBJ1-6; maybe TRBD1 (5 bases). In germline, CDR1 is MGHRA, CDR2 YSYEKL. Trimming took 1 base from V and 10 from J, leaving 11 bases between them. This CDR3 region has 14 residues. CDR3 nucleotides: TGCGCCAGCAGCCAAGTAAGGCGGGGGTCACCCCTCCACTTT. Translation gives CASSQVRRGSPLHF.

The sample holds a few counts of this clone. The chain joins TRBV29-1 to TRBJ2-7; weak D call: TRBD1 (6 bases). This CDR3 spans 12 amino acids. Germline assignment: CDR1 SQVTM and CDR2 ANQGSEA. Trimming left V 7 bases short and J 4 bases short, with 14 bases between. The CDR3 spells CSALGQRYEQYF. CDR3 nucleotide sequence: TGCAGCGCGCTCGGACAGAGATACGAGCAGTACTTC.

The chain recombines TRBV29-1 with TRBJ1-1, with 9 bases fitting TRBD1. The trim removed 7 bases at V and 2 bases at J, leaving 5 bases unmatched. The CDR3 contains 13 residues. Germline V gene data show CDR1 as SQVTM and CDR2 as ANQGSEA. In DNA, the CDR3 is TGCAGCGCCTCGACAGGGGGAAACACTGAAGCTTTCTTT. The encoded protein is CSASTGGNTEAFF.

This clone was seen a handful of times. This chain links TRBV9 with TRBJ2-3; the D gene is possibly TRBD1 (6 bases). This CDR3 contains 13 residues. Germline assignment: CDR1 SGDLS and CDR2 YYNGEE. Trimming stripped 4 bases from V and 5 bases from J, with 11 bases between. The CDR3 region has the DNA TGTGCCAGCAGCAAACAGGGTATAGATACGCAGTATTTT. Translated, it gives CASSKQGIDTQYF. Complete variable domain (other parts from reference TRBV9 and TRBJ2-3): DSGVTQTPKHLITATGQRVTLRCSPRSGDLSVYWYQQSLDQGLQFLIQYYNGEERAKGNILERFSAQQFPDLHSELNLSSLELGDSALYFCASSKQGIDTQYFGPGTRLTVL.

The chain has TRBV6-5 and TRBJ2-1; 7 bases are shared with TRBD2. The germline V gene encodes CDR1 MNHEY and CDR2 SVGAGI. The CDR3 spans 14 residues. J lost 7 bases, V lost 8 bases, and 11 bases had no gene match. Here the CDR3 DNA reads TGTGCCAGCGGTATCCAGCGGGGTACGAATGAGCAGTTCTTC. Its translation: CASGIQRGTNEQFF.

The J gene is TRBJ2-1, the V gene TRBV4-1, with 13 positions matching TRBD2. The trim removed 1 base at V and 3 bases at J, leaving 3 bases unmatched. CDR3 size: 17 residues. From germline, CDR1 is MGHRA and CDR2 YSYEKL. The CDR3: CASSQVRTSGGYNEQFF. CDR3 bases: TGCGCCAGCAGCCAAGTACGGACTAGCGGGGGCTACAATGAGCAGTTCTTC.

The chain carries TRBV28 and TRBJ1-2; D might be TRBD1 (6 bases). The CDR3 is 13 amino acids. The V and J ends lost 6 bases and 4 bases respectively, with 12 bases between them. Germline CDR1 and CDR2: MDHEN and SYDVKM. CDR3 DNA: TGTGCCAGCAGCACGACAGGCTTCTATGGCTACACCTTC. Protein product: CASSTTGFYGYTF.

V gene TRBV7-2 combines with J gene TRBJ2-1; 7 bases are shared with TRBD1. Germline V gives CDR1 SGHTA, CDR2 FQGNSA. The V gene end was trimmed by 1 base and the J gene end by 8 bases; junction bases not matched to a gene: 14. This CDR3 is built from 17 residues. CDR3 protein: CASSLGRNRGSGDEQFF. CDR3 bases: TGTGCCAGCAGCTTAGGTAGGAACAGGGGCTCTGGCGATGAGCAGTTCTTC.

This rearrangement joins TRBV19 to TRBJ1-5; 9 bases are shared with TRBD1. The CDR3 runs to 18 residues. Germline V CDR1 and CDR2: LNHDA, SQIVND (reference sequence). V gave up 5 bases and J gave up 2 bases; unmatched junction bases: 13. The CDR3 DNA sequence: TGTGCCAGTAGTTTCCCGGGACAGGGAGTTGGTGGCAATCAGCCCCAGCATTTT. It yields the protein CASSFPGQGVGGNQPQHF. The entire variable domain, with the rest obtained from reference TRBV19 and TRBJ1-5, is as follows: DGGITQSPKYLFRKEGQNVTLSCEQNLNHDAMYWYRQDPGQGLRLIYYSQIVNDFQKGDIAEGYSVSREKKESFPLTVTSAQKNPTAFYLCASSFPGQGVGGNQPQHFGDGTRLSIL.

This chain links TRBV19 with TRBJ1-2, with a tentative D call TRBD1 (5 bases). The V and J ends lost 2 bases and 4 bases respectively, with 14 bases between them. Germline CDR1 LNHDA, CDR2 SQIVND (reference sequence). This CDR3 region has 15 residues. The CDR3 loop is CASSIRRGAGYGYTF. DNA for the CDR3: TGTGCCAGTAGTATACGCCGCGGGGCGGGCTATGGCTACACCTTC.

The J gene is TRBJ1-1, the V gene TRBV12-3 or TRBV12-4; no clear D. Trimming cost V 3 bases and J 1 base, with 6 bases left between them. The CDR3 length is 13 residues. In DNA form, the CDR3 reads TGTGCCAGCAGTTTTAGACAGAACACTGAAGCTTTCTTT. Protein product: CASSFRQNTEAFF.

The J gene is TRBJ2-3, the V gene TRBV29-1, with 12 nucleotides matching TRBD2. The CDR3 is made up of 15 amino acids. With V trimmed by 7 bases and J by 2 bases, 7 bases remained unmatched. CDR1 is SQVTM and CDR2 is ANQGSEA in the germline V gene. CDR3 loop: CSGSLAGGYTDTQYF. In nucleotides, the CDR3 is TGCAGCGGGTCCCTAGCGGGGGGGTACACAGATACGCAGTATTTT.

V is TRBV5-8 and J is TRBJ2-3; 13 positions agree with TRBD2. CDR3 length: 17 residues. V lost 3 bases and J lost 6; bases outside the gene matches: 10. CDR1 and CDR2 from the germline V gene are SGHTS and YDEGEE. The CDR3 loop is CASSSTRLAGGGDTQYF. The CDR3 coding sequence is TGTGCCAGCAGCTCAACGAGACTAGCGGGGGGCGGGGATACGCAGTATTTT.

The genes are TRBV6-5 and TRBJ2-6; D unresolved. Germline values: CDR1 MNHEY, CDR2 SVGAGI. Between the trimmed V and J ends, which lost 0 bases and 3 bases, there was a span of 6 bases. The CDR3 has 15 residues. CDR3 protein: CASSYSTGGANVLTF. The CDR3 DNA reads TGTGCCAGCAGTTACTCGACGGGTGGGGCCAACGTCCTGACTTTC.

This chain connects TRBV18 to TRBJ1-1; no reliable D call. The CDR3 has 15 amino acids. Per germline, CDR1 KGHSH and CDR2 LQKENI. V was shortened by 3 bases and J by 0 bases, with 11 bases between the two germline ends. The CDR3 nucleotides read TGTGCCAGCTCACCGAGTCGGGGAATGAACACTGAAGCTTTCTTT. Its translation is CASSPSRGMNTEAFF.

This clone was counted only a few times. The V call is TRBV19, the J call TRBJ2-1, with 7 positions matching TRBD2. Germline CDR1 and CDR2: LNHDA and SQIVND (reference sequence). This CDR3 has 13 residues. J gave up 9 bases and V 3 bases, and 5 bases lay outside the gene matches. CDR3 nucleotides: TGTGCCAGTAGTATCGGGGAGGGGATTGAGCAGTTCTTC. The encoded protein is CASSIGEGIEQFF.

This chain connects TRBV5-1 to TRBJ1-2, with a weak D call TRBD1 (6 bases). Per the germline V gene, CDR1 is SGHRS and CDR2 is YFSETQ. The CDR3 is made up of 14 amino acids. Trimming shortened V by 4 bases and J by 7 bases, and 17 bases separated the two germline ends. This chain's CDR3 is CASSPGTPEGGYTF. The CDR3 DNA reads TGCGCCAGCAGCCCAGGGACACCTGAAGGTGGCTACACCTTC.

As DNA, the CDR3 is TGTGCCAGCAGCCAGTTCCCGGGACAGTACAATGAGCAGTTCTTC. This sequence encodes CASSQFPGQYNEQFF. The chain employs TRBV4-2 and TRBJ2-1; 7 bases line up with TRBD1. The CDR3 is 15 amino acids. CDR1 and CDR2 from the germline V gene are LGHNA and YNFKEQ. V was clipped by 3 bases and J by 4 bases; unmatched bases: 6.

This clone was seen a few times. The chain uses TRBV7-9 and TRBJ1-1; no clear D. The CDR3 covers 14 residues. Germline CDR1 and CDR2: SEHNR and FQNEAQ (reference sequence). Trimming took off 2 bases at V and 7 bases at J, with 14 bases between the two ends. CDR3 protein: CASSLFSTGGEAFF. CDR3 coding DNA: TGTGCCAGCAGCTTATTTTCCACTGGCGGTGAAGCTTTCTTT.

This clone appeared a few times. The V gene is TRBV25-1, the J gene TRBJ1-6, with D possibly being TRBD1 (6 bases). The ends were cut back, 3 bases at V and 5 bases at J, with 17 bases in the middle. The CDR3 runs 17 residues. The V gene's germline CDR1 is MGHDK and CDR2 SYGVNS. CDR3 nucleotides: TGTGCCAGCAGTGAGGCAGGGGTCCGTTATAATAATTCACCCCTCCACTTT. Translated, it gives CASSEAGVRYNNSPLHF.

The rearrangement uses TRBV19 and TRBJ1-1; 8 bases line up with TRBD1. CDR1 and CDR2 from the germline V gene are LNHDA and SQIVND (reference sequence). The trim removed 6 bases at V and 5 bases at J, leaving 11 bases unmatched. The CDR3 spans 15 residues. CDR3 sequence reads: CASRTGDFMGTEAFF. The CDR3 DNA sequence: TGTGCCAGTAGGACAGGGGACTTCATGGGTACTGAAGCTTTCTTT.

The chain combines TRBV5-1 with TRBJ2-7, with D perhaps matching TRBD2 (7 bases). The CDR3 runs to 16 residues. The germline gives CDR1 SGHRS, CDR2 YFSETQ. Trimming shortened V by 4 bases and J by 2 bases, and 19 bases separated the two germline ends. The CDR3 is CASSPGAGQDTYEQYF. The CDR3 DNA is TGCGCCAGCAGCCCCGGAGCGGGACAAGATACCTACGAGCAGTACTTC.

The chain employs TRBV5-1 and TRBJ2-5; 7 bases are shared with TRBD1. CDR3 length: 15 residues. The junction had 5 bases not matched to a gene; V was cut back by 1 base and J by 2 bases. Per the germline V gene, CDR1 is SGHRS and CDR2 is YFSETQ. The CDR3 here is CASSLKGAPQETQYF. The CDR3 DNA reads TGCGCCAGCAGCTTGAAGGGGGCCCCACAAGAGACCCAGTACTTC.

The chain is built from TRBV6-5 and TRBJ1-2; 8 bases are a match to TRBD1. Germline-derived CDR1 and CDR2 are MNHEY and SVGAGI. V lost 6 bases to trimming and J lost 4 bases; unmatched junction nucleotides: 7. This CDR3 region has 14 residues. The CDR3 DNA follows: TGTGCCAGCAGAACCGGACAGGGAACCTATGGCTACACCTTC. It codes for CASRTGQGTYGYTF.

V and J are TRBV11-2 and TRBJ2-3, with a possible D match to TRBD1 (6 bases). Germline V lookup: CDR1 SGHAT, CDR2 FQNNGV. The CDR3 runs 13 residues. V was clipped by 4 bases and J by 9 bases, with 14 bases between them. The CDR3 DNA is TGTGCCAGCAGCTGGGGGCAGGGAGACACGCAGTATTTT. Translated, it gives CASSWGQGDTQYF.

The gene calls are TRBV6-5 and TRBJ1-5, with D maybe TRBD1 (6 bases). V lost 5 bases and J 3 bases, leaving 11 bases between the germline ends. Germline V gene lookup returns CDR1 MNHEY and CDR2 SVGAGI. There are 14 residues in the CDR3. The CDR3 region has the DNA TGTGCCAGCAGTAGAGGACAGTACAATCAGCCCCAGCATTTT. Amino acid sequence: CASSRGQYNQPQHF.

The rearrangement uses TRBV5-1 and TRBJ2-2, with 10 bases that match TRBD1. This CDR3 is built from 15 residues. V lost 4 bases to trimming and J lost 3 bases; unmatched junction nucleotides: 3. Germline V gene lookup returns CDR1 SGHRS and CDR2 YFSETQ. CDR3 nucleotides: TGCGCCAGCAGCCTGGACAGGGGGTACACCGGGGAGCTGTTTTTT. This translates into CASSLDRGYTGELFF.

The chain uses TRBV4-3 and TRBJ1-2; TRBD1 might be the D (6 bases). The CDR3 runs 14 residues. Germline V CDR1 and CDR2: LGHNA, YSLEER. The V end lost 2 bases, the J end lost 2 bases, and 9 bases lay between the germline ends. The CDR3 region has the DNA TGCGCCAGCAGCCAATTGGGACACAACTATGGCTACACCTTC. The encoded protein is CASSQLGHNYGYTF.